A single sample is the source of the 21 T cell receptor beta chains below, sequenced in a study of blood T cells in healthy people across ages. With a J-beta primer mix and a sample-barcoded 5' primer, a second PCR ran roughly 6 to 11 cycles. TCRdb reanalysed the 5' RACE reads using MiXCR and keeps one entry per CDR3 protein. The sample includes roughly 500,000 distinct CDR3 sequences, 27% of them seen just once. Sample: blood. These receptors came from a woman aged 70-85 years in good health.

V and J are TRBV7-9 and TRBJ1-3; D gene ambiguous. CDR1 SEHNR and CDR2 FQNEAQ come from the germline V gene (reference sequence). The CDR3 totals 13 residues. V was trimmed by 2 bases and J by 3 bases, leaving 5 bases between them. The DNA for the CDR3 is TGTGCCAGCAGCTTAAACGATGGAAACACCATATATTTT. Translation gives CASSLNDGNTIYF.

This clonotype was counted a few times. The rearrangement uses TRBV12-3 or TRBV12-4 and TRBJ1-5; D not resolved. Trimming took 3 bases from V and 2 from J, leaving 11 bases between them. This CDR3 is built from 15 residues. The CDR3: CASSFASGGNQPQHF. In DNA, the CDR3 is TGTGCCAGCAGTTTTGCCAGCGGGGGCAATCAGCCCCAGCATTTT.

The chain combines TRBV6-5 with TRBJ1-1; D not resolved. Germline-derived CDR1 and CDR2 are MNHEY and SVGAGI. CDR3 size: 13 residues. Trimming removed 6 bases at V and 1 base at J, with 9 bases between. The CDR3 is CASRTPGNTEAFF. CDR3 sequence (DNA): TGTGCCAGCAGAACCCCCGGGAACACTGAAGCTTTCTTT.

The chain uses TRBV5-1 and TRBJ2-4; D is perhaps TRBD1 (6 bases). Germline V gene sequence: CDR1 SGHRS, CDR2 YFSETQ. This CDR3 region has 15 residues. V shed 7 bases and J shed 9 bases, with 23 bases lying between them. The CDR3 loop is CASDSGHGKRGIQYF. The CDR3, as DNA: TGCGCCAGCGACTCGGGACATGGGAAACGCGGCATTCAGTACTTC.

The V and J genes are TRBV7-2 and TRBJ2-5, with a weak D call TRBD2 (6 bases). The CDR3 is made up of 13 amino acids. With 7 bases removed from V and 2 bases from J, the gap between germline ends came to 11 bases. Per germline, CDR1 SGHTA and CDR2 FQGNSA. DNA of the CDR3: TGTGCCAGCACCTCGGGACTTCAAGAGACCCAGTACTTC. Amino acid sequence: CASTSGLQETQYF. Full variable domain (missing parts from reference TRBV7-2 and TRBJ2-5): GAGVSQSPSNKVTEKGKDVELRCDPISGHTALYWYRQSLGQGLEFLIYFQGNSAPDKSGLPSDRFSAERTGGSVSTLTIQRTQQEDSAVYLCASTSGLQETQYFGPGTRLLVL.

This sequence joins TRBV18 and TRBJ2-7; D is possibly TRBD2 (7 bases). This CDR3 has 14 amino acids. CDR1 is KGHSH, CDR2 LQKENI, per germline. Trimming stripped 2 bases from V and 4 bases from J, with 12 bases between. The CDR3: CASSPRGGGYEQYF. CDR3 DNA: TGTGCCAGCTCACCAAGAGGGGGGGGGTACGAGCAGTACTTC.

V is TRBV2 and J is TRBJ1-2, with a weak D call TRBD1 (5 bases). V lost 2 bases and J 4 bases, leaving 14 bases between the germline ends. The CDR3 covers 15 residues. The germline CDR1 and CDR2 sequences are SNHLY and FYNNEI. The CDR3 DNA follows: TGTGCCAGCAGTGAACAGTCTCAGGGTTCCTATGGCTACACCTTC. Translated, it gives CASSEQSQGSYGYTF. The complete variable domain, with remaining parts taken from reference TRBV2 and TRBJ1-2, reads EPEVTQTPSHQVTQMGQEVILRCVPISNHLYFYWYRQILGQKVEFLVSFYNNEISEKSEIFDDQFSVERPDGSNFTLKIRSTKLEDSAMYFCASSEQSQGSYGYTFGSGTRLTVV.

This clonotype was counted between two and nine times. V and J are TRBV29-1 and TRBJ1-2; a possible D gene is TRBD1 (6 bases). CDR1 and CDR2 from the germline V gene are SQVTM and ANQGSEA. This CDR3 region has 12 residues. Trimming pared 4 bases from V and 2 bases from J, leaving 8 bases between. The CDR3 protein is CSVAQGNYGYTF. The CDR3 DNA is TGCAGCGTTGCTCAGGGGAACTATGGCTACACCTTC.

The genes are TRBV11-2 and TRBJ2-7; the D is unclear. V lost 5 bases, J lost 0 bases, and 11 bases lay in between. Germline loops: CDR1 SGHAT, CDR2 FQNNGV. The CDR3 sequence is 14 residues long. CDR3 in DNA: TGTGCCAGCAGCCGGTTTCAGAGCTCCTACGAGCAGTACTTC. This encodes CASSRFQSSYEQYF.

This clonotype has only a few counts. The chain recombines TRBV2 with TRBJ2-2, with D unclear. The V gene lost 7 bases and the J gene lost 2 bases, with 14 bases spanning the gap. From germline, CDR1 is SNHLY and CDR2 FYNNEI. The CDR3 has 15 amino acids. The CDR3 DNA sequence: TGTGCCAGCAAGGAAGGGCCCGTTAACACCGGGGAGCTGTTTTTT. It encodes CASKEGPVNTGELFF.

This clonotype was picked up a small number of times. This sequence joins TRBV7-8 and TRBJ1-1, with 9 bases that match TRBD1. The V gene's germline CDR1 is SGHVS and CDR2 FQNEAQ. This CDR3 is built from 15 residues. Trimming cost V 4 bases and J 5 bases; bases outside gene matches: 8. CDR3 in amino acids: CASSSDRGRGTEAFF. The CDR3 DNA is TGTGCCAGCAGCTCGGACAGGGGAAGGGGGACTGAAGCTTTCTTT.

The chain links TRBV5-1 to TRBJ2-5; D is unclear. Per germline, CDR1 SGHRS and CDR2 YFSETQ. Trimming removed 4 bases at V and 2 bases at J, with 15 bases between. CDR3 length: 15 amino acids. CDR3 sequence reads: CASSPSTRRQETQYF. CDR3 coding DNA: TGCGCCAGCAGCCCCTCTACACGGAGACAAGAGACCCAGTACTTC. Variable domain in full (rest from reference TRBV5-1 and TRBJ2-5): KAGVTQTPRYLIKTRGQQVTLSCSPISGHRSVSWYQQTPGQGLQFLFEYFSETQRNKGNFPGRFSGRQFSNSRSEMNVSTLELGDSALYLCASSPSTRRQETQYFGPGTRLLVL.

This clonotype has only a few counts. This chain links TRBV5-1 with TRBJ2-1; 8 bases match TRBD2. V shed 6 bases, J shed 5 bases, and the junction held 7 bases outside the gene matches. The CDR3 contains 14 residues. CDR1 is SGHRS, CDR2 YFSETQ, per germline. The CDR3 DNA is TGCGCCAGCACCTCGGGGGGGCTTAACAATGAGCAGTTCTTC. As protein: CASTSGGLNNEQFF.

V usage is TRBV9 and J usage is TRBJ1-2; D remains unclear. The CDR3 loop spans 13 amino acids. Trimming cost V 0 bases and J 4 bases, with 7 bases left between them. CDR1 and CDR2 from the germline V gene are SGDLS and YYNGEE. The CDR3 spells CASSVVDGYGYTF. The CDR3 bases are TGTGCCAGCAGCGTAGTGGATGGCTATGGCTACACCTTC.

The rearrangement uses TRBV19 and TRBJ1-4; TRBD1 is a possible D gene (6 bases). Trimming removed 5 bases at V and 8 bases at J, with 12 bases between. Germline lookup yields CDR1 LNHDA and CDR2 SQIVND (reference sequence). The CDR3 runs 13 residues. The chain's CDR3 is CASSPWTVEKLFF. The CDR3 nucleotides read TGTGCCAGTAGTCCATGGACAGTCGAAAAACTGTTTTTT.

This clonotype was seen a handful of times. CDR3: CASSQAFLYGYTF. The CDR3 DNA reads as TGCGCCAGCAGCCAAGCTTTTCTTTATGGCTACACCTTC. The V gene is TRBV4-1, the J gene TRBJ1-2; D is uncertain. V lost 1 base, J lost 5 bases, and 8 bases lay in between. Looked up from germline, CDR1 is MGHRA and CDR2 is YSYEKL. The CDR3 totals 13 residues.

The genes are TRBV6-2 or TRBV6-3 and TRBJ2-1; TRBD1 is a possible D gene (6 bases). Germline assignment: CDR1 MNHEY and CDR2 SVGEGT. Trimming took 5 bases from V and 0 from J, leaving 11 bases between them. This CDR3 is built from 15 residues. The CDR3 loop reads CASSPGTISYNEQFF. CDR3 bases: TGTGCCAGCAGTCCCGGGACAATCTCCTACAATGAGCAGTTCTTC.

This clonotype was seen at least ten times. The CDR3 reads CASSLRTGSGANVLTF. CDR3 DNA: TGTGCCAGCAGCCTAAGGACAGGGTCTGGGGCCAACGTCCTGACTTTC. The chain joins TRBV3-1 to TRBJ2-6; 8 bases map to TRBD1. V lost 4 bases to trimming and J lost 1 base; unmatched junction nucleotides: 3. This CDR3 comprises 16 residues. Germline V CDR1 and CDR2: LGHDT, YNNKEL (reference sequence).

This chain connects TRBV12-3 or TRBV12-4 to TRBJ1-1; tentative D call: TRBD1 (6 bases). The CDR3 consists of 12 residues. Trimming pared 3 bases from V and 12 bases from J, leaving 14 bases between. This CDR3 is CASSFRTGSTFF. CDR3 bases: TGTGCCAGCAGTTTTAGAACAGGGTCAACTTTCTTT.

This chain connects TRBV6-2 or TRBV6-3 to TRBJ2-3; possibly TRBD2 for D (6 bases). The CDR3 covers 14 residues. Germline CDR1 and CDR2: MNHEY and SVGEGT. V shed 5 bases and J shed 8 bases, with 17 bases lying between them. The chain's CDR3 is CASSIPSDPGTQYF. The CDR3 DNA reads TGTGCCAGCAGTATTCCTAGCGACCCGGGTACGCAGTATTTT.

The sample holds one count of this clonotype. The J gene is TRBJ2-3, the V gene TRBV5-1; 7 bases are a match to TRBD1. There are 15 residues in the CDR3. The germline V gene encodes CDR1 SGHRS and CDR2 YFSETQ. The trim removed 6 bases at V and 2 bases at J, leaving 9 bases unmatched. Written as DNA, the CDR3 is TGCGCCAGCAAAAGTAACAGGGGTTCCACAGATACGCAGTATTTT. Encoded protein: CASKSNRGSTDTQYF. Complete variable domain (other parts from reference TRBV5-1 and TRBJ2-3): KAGVTQTPRYLIKTRGQQVTLSCSPISGHRSVSWYQQTPGQGLQFLFEYFSETQRNKGNFPGRFSGRQFSNSRSEMNVSTLELGDSALYLCASKSNRGSTDTQYFGPGTRLTVL.